The 7 T cell receptor beta chains listed next were all sequenced from one sample in a study of T cells after yellow fever vaccination (dated by TCRdb to between 2019 and 2020). What the treatment or condition label conveys for this sample: live attenuated yellow fever vaccine strain. Libraries were built with 5' RACE. The listed sequencing device is Illumina NovaSeq 6000. TCRdb's own reprocessing of the public reads used fastp at Q25 and MiXCR and kept productive beta chains. CDR3 protein duplicates are merged, each entry listing the most common genes and DNA. A total of approximately 250,000 distinct CDR3 sequences appear in this sample, roughly 4% of them only once. Jointly, the top ten make up approximately 18% of the sample. The source was PBMCs, collected 15 days after the yellow fever booster vaccination. The receptor source for this set is a young man who received the YFV17D yellow fever vaccine.

This clonotype was detected many times. The V gene is TRBV5-1, the J gene TRBJ1-1; a weak D match, TRBD1 (5 bases). There are 14 residues in the CDR3. The germline V gene has CDR1 SGHRS and CDR2 YFSETQ. Trimming took off 0 bases at V and 11 bases at J, with 17 bases between the two ends. In DNA, the CDR3 is TGCGCCAGCAGCTTGGGGGGTAAAGGGGTTGCGGCTTTCTTT. Its translation: CASSLGGKGVAAFF.

This clonotype was picked up many times. The J gene is TRBJ1-1, the V gene TRBV7-3; D remains unclear. Germline assignment: CDR1 SGHTA and CDR2 FQGTGA. The CDR3 loop spans 14 amino acids. V was clipped by 5 bases and J by 1 base, with 11 bases between them. DNA of the CDR3: TGTGCCAGCAGCCCCGAGGGAGCGAACACTGAAGCTTTCTTT. Protein product: CASSPEGANTEAFF.

Ten or more counts support this clonotype. The CDR3 loop is CASSLQERDYGYTF. In DNA form, the CDR3 reads TGTGCCAGCAGCCTACAGGAGAGGGACTATGGCTACACCTTC. V gene TRBV3-1 combines with J gene TRBJ1-2; D may be TRBD1 (5 bases). Germline-derived CDR1 and CDR2 are LGHDT and YNNKEL (reference sequence). V dropped 4 bases and J dropped 3 bases, with 12 bases sitting between them. The CDR3 runs 14 residues. Drawing the rest from reference TRBV3-1 and TRBJ1-2, the complete variable domain is DTAVSQTPKYLVTQMGNDKSIKCEQNLGHDTMYWYKQDSKKFLKIMFSYNNKELIINETVPNRFSPKSPDKAHLNLHINSLELGDSAVYFCASSLQERDYGYTFGSGTRLTVV.

The table lists this clonotype with many counts. The chain carries TRBV29-1 and TRBJ2-2; TRBD2 might be the D (5 bases). Germline V gene lookup returns CDR1 SQVTM and CDR2 ANQGSEA. This CDR3 region has 13 residues. The V end was cut by 3 bases, the J end by 3 bases, with 8 bases between. For the CDR3, the DNA is TGCAGCGTTGATGGCGGGTACACCGGGGAGCTGTTTTTT. Translating gives CSVDGGYTGELFF.

Many counts were recorded for this clonotype. This rearrangement joins TRBV18 to TRBJ1-5; the match to TRBD1 covers 9 bases. The CDR3 spans 15 residues. V dropped 5 bases and J dropped 3; count of bases not matched to a gene: 5. Germline CDR1 reads KGHSH; CDR2 reads LQKENI. The CDR3 DNA reads as TGTGCCAGCTCAACGGACAGGGGATACAATCAGCCCCAGCATTTT. Translated, it gives CASSTDRGYNQPQHF. Together with reference TRBV18 and TRBJ1-5, the CDR3 gives the full variable domain: NAGVMQNPRHLVRRRGQEARLRCSPMKGHSHVYWYRQLPEEGLKFMVYLQKENIIDESGMPKERFSAEFPKEGPSILRIQQVVRGDSAAYFCASSTDRGYNQPQHFGDGTRLSIL.

In this sample, this clonotype turned up many times. This chain links TRBV7-3 with TRBJ2-7; 11 nucleotides match TRBD2. From germline, CDR1 is SGHTA and CDR2 FQGTGA. The V segment lost 3 bases and the J segment 2 bases; nucleotides outside the gene matches: 6. The CDR3 has 16 amino acids. CDR3 nucleotides: TGTGCCAGCAGCTTCAAGACTAGCGGGACCACCTACGAGCAGTACTTC. Translated, it gives CASSFKTSGTTYEQYF.

In this sample, this clonotype turned up many times. V is TRBV5-1 and J is TRBJ2-7; possible D gene TRBD1, 6 bases. CDR3 length: 14 residues. The germline CDR1 and CDR2 sequences are SGHRS and YFSETQ. Trimming removed 0 bases at V and 4 bases at J, with 11 bases between. The CDR3: CASSLGQAGYEQYF. CDR3 nucleotide sequence: TGCGCCAGCAGCTTGGGACAGGCAGGGTACGAGCAGTACTTC.